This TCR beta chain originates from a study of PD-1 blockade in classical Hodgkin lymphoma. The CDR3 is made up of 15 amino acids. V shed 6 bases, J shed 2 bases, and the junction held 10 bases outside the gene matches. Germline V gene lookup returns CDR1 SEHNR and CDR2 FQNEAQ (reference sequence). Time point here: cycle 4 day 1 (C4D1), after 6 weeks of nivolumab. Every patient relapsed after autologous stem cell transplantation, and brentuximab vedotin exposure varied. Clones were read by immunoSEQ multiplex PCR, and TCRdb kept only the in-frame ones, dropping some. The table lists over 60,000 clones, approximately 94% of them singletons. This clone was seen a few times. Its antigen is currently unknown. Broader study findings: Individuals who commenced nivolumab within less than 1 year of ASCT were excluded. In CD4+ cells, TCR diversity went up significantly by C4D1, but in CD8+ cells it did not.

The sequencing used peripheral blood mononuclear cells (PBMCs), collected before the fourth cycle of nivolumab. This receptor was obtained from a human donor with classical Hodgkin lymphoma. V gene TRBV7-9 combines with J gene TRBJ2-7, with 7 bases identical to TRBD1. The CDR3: CASSQGGHITYEQYF. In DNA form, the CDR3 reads TGTGCCAGCAGTCAAGGGGGCCACATAACCTACGAGCAGTACTTC.